Below are 20 T cell receptor beta chains sequenced from a single sample in a study of blood T cells in healthy people across ages. Primed by a sample-barcoded 5' primer and a J-beta primer mix, a second PCR proceeded for 7 to 11 cycles. TCRdb re-called the 5' RACE reads with MiXCR, one entry per CDR3 protein. The sample shows 1.5 million or so distinct CDR3 sequences, under 55% of them seen only once. Sequenced sample: blood. The receptors stem from a woman aged 18-29 years in good health.

V is TRBV20-1 and J is TRBJ2-1; 12 bases are shared with TRBD2. J gave up 6 bases and V 4 bases, and 10 bases lay outside the gene matches. This CDR3 spans 16 amino acids. Looked up from germline, CDR1 is DFQATT and CDR2 is SNEGSKA (reference sequence). CDR3 sequence reads: CSATRSSGGAVNEQFF. In nucleotides, the CDR3 is TGCAGTGCTACCCGATCTAGCGGGGGGGCGGTCAATGAGCAGTTCTTC.

J is TRBJ1-5 and V is TRBV25-1, with a tentative D call TRBD1 (5 bases). Germline assignment: CDR1 MGHDK and CDR2 SYGVNS. V was shortened by 1 base and J by 6 bases, with 7 bases between the two germline ends. CDR3 length: 13 amino acids. The CDR3 DNA reads TGTGCCAGCAGTGAATGGGGGGGTCAGCCCCAGCATTTT. Translated, it gives CASSEWGGQPQHF.

The gene calls are TRBV28 and TRBJ2-7, with D possibly matching TRBD1 (7 bases). Germline CDR1 and CDR2: MDHEN and SYDVKM. The germline V and J ends were trimmed by 4 bases and 5 bases, with 12 bases remaining between them. CDR3 length equals 13 residues. The CDR3 loop is CASSSLRGDEQYF. The CDR3 bases are TGTGCCAGCAGTTCGCTCAGGGGGGACGAGCAGTACTTC. Full variable domain (outside the CDR3, taken from reference TRBV28 and TRBJ2-7): DVKVTQSSRYLVKRTGEKVFLECVQDMDHENMFWYRQDPGLGLRLIYFSYDVKMKEKGDIPEGYSVSREKKERFSLILESASTNQTSMYLCASSSLRGDEQYFGPGTRLTVT.

This clonotype was counted once. This CDR3 reads CSAVNPSGEETQYF. The CDR3 bases are TGCAGTGCCGTAAACCCAAGTGGTGAAGAGACCCAGTACTTC. The V gene is TRBV20-1, the J gene TRBJ2-7; D ambiguous. The end of the DNA fits TRBJ2-5 better, so the J call may be wrong. The CDR3 has 14 amino acids. Per the germline V gene, CDR1 is DFQATT and CDR2 is SNEGSKA (reference sequence).

The chain couples TRBV6-5 to TRBJ1-4, with a possible D match to TRBD1 (6 bases). In germline, CDR1 is MNHEY, CDR2 SVGAGI. Deletions cut 5 bases from V and 8 bases from J, with 15 bases between. The CDR3 extends over 14 amino acids. The CDR3 coding sequence is TGTGCCAGCAGTGCGTGGAGCGACAGGGAAAAACTGTTTTTT. This encodes CASSAWSDREKLFF.

The genes are TRBV20-1 and TRBJ1-5; 9 bases fit TRBD1. Trimming cost V 5 bases and J 6 bases; bases outside gene matches: 8. Germline assignment: CDR1 DFQATT and CDR2 SNEGSKA (reference sequence). The length of the CDR3 is 14 residues. CDR3 DNA sequence: TGCAGTGCTCAGAACAGGGGGCAGCGTCAGCCCCAGCATTTT. This codes for CSAQNRGQRQPQHF.

This rearrangement joins TRBV3-1 to TRBJ1-5; D gene uncertain. The CDR3 extends over 13 amino acids. The V end lost 0 bases, the J end lost 7 bases, and 7 bases lay between the germline ends. The germline V gene has CDR1 LGHDT and CDR2 YNNKEL (reference sequence). The CDR3 DNA reads as TGTGCCAGCAGCCAAGACTTGATGCAGCCCCAGCATTTT. Encoded protein: CASSQDLMQPQHF.

The gene calls are TRBV20-1 and TRBJ2-7, with D possibly being TRBD2 (6 bases). Per the germline V gene, CDR1 is DFQATT and CDR2 is SNEGSKA (reference sequence). This CDR3 is 14 amino acids long. With 5 bases removed from V and 7 bases from J, the gap between germline ends came to 21 bases. CDR3 loop: CSALPGTGPEEQYF. The CDR3 DNA is TGCAGTGCTCTTCCCGGGACTGGTCCAGAGGAGCAGTACTTC.

This clonotype was observed a few times. This chain joins TRBV18 and TRBJ2-3, with 10 bases aligning to TRBD2. Trimming took 4 bases from V and 4 from J; bases not matched to a gene: 5. Per germline, CDR1 KGHSH and CDR2 LQKENI. This CDR3 is built from 15 residues. CDR3 region: CASSQSGLASDTQYF. CDR3 DNA sequence: TGTGCCAGCTCACAATCGGGACTAGCGTCAGATACGCAGTATTTT.

This clonotype was counted a few times. The chain joins TRBV27 to TRBJ2-1; TRBD2 agrees at 11 bases. This CDR3 has 16 residues. Looked up from germline, CDR1 is MNHEY and CDR2 is SMNVEV (reference sequence). V trimming: 2 bases; J trimming: 4 bases; junction bases outside the gene matches: 4. The CDR3 region is CASSLRLAGKYNEQFF. DNA of the CDR3: TGTGCCAGCAGTTTAAGACTAGCGGGGAAATACAATGAGCAGTTCTTC.

This clonotype was observed a few times. The V call is TRBV5-1, the J call TRBJ2-3; 10 bases match TRBD1. With V trimmed by 3 bases and J by 5 bases, 6 bases remained unmatched. Germline assignment: CDR1 SGHRS and CDR2 YFSETQ. The CDR3 is 15 amino acids. The CDR3 DNA sequence: TGCGCCAGCAGCTCGGGACAGGGGACGGGAGATACGCAGTATTTT. Protein product: CASSSGQGTGDTQYF.

This chain connects TRBV20-1 to TRBJ2-4; TRBD2 matches at 7 bases. The J call may be faulty, since TRBJ2-7 better matches the DNA end. Per the germline V gene, CDR1 is DFQATT and CDR2 is SNEGSKA (reference sequence). There are 14 residues in the CDR3. CDR3 sequence (DNA): TGCAGTGCCTCGGGACTAAGGGAACCCTACGAGCAGTACTTC. It encodes CSASGLREPYEQYF.

This clonotype was seen only a few times. The V call is TRBV11-2, the J call TRBJ2-3, with 8 bases fitting TRBD1. Unmatched junction bases numbered 4, after V lost 4 bases and J lost 1 base. CDR3 length equals 15 residues. CDR1 is SGHAT, CDR2 FQNNGV, per germline. The chain's CDR3 is CASSSTGDGTDTQYF. CDR3 sequence (DNA): TGTGCCAGCAGCTCGACAGGGGACGGCACAGATACGCAGTATTTT.

This sequence joins TRBV25-1 and TRBJ1-1; D not resolved. The germline gives CDR1 MGHDK, CDR2 SYGVNS. The V and J ends lost 6 bases and 4 bases respectively, with 15 bases between them. CDR3 size: 14 residues. The CDR3 DNA reads TGTGCCAGCAGAGCCCGGACCGGCGGCACTGAAGCTTTCTTT. Protein product: CASRARTGGTEAFF.

This CDR3 reads CASNKLAGMNEQFF. For the CDR3, the DNA is TGTGCCAGCAATAAACTAGCGGGAATGAATGAGCAGTTCTTC. The chain joins TRBV27 to TRBJ2-1; 10 positions match TRBD2. Germline CDR1 MNHEY, CDR2 SMNVEV (reference sequence). V lost 7 bases, J lost 7 bases, and 7 bases stayed unmatched. The CDR3 is 14 residues long.

In nucleotides, the CDR3 is TGTGCCAGCAGCTCGGGACTGTACGAAGAGACCCAGTACTTC. It specifies CASSSGLYEETQYF. This chain joins TRBV11-2 and TRBJ2-5; D is possibly TRBD2 (6 bases). This CDR3 has 14 amino acids. The V end was cut by 4 bases, the J end by 3 bases, with 12 bases between. The germline CDR1 and CDR2 sequences are SGHAT and FQNNGV.

This chain links TRBV5-6 with TRBJ2-1; 7 nucleotides match TRBD1. The CDR3 loop spans 15 amino acids. Losses at the gene ends were 8 bases for V and 4 bases for J; bases not matched to a gene: 12. CDR1 SGHDT and CDR2 YYEEEE come from the germline V gene. CDR3 in amino acids: CASRSTGPSYNEQFF. Here the CDR3 DNA reads TGTGCCAGTAGATCGACAGGGCCGTCTTACAATGAGCAGTTCTTC. Complete variable domain (other parts from reference TRBV5-6 and TRBJ2-1): DAGVTQSPTHLIKTRGQQVTLRCSPKSGHDTVSWYQQALGQGPQFIFQYYEEEERQRGNFPDRFSGHQFPNYSSELNVNALLLGDSALYLCASRSTGPSYNEQFFGPGTRLTVL.

The DNA of the CDR3 is TGTGCCAGCAGTTACGGAATGTTGAGGGAGCAGTTCTTC. Translation: CASSYGMLREQFF. The chain links TRBV6-2 or TRBV6-3 to TRBJ2-1; D remains unclear. The CDR3 extends over 13 amino acids. The germline CDR1 and CDR2 sequences are MNHEY and SVGEGT. Trimming pared 2 bases from V and 10 bases from J, leaving 12 bases between.

The gene calls are TRBV29-1 and TRBJ2-5; 7 bases are a match to TRBD2. CDR1 and CDR2 from the germline V gene are SQVTM and ANQGSEA. CDR3 length equals 16 residues. With V trimmed by 0 bases and J by 3 bases, 10 bases remained unmatched. As DNA, the CDR3 is TGCAGCGTTGAAGATCGGCCAGCGGGACTCAAAGAGACCCAGTACTTC. Residues: CSVEDRPAGLKETQYF.

The chain links TRBV7-9 to TRBJ1-1; D is possibly TRBD1 (6 bases). V lost 5 bases, J lost 4 bases, and 14 bases lay in between. Germline assignment: CDR1 SEHNR and CDR2 FQNEAQ (reference sequence). The CDR3 consists of 14 residues. In DNA, the CDR3 is TGTGCCAGCAGCCTCAAGCAGGGGCTCACTGAAGCTTTCTTT. This encodes CASSLKQGLTEAFF.